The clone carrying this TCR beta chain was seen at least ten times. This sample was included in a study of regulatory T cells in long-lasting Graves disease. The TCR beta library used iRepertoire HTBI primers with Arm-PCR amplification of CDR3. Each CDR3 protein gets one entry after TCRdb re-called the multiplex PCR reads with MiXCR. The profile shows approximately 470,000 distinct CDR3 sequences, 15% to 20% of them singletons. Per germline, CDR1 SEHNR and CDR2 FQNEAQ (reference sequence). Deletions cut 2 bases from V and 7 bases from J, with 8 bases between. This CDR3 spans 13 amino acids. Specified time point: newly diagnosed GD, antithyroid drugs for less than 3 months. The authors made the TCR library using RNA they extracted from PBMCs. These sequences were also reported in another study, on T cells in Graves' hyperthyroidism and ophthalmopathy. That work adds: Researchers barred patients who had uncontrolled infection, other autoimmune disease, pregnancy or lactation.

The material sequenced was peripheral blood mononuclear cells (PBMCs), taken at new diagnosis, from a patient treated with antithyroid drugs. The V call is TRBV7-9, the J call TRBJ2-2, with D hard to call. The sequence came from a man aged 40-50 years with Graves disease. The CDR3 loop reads CASSLPTGGELFF. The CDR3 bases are TGTGCCAGCAGCTTACCTACGGGCGGGGAGCTGTTTTTT.